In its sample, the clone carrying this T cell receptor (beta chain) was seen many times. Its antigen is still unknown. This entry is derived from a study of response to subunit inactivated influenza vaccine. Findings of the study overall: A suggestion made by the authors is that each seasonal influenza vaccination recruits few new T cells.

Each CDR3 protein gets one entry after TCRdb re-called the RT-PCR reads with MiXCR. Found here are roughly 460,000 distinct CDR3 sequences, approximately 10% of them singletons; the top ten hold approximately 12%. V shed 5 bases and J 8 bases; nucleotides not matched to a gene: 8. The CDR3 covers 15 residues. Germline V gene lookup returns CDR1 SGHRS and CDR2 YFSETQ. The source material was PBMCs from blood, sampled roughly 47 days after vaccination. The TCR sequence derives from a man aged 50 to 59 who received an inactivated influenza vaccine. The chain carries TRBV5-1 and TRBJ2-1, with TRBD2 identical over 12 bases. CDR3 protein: CASRPTSGGRDEQFF. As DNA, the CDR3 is TGCGCCAGCAGACCTACTAGCGGGGGGCGGGATGAGCAGTTCTTC.